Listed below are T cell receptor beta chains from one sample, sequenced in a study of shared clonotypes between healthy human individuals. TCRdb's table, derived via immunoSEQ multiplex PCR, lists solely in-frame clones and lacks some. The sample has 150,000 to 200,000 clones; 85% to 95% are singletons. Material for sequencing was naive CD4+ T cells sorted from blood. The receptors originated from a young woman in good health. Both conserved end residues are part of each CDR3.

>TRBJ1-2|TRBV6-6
CASSYSSSYGYTF
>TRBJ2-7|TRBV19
CASNTDRSSYEQYF
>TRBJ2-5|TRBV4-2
CASSQVRAGVDQETQYF
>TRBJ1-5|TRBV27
CASSLSTRTDSNQPQHF
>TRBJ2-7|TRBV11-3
CASRRTSGYEQYF
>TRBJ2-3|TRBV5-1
CASSLDKGRQYF
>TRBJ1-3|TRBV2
CASSVSVNSGNTIYF
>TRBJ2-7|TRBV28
CASTSASYEQYF
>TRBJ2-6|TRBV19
CASSAPGQASSGANVLTF
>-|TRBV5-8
CASSPGTSWDYEQYF
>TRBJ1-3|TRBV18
CASSPSEGNTIYF
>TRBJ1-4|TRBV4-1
CASSQHLQATNEKLFF
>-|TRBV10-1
CASSENDRGLIEQYF
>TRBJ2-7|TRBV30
CAWRRTGQGNDEQYF
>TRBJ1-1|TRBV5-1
CASSLAKGDTEAFF
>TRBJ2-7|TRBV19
CASSIGPGSAHEQYF
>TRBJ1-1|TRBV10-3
CATGPSNTEAFF
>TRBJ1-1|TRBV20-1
CSASNTEAFF
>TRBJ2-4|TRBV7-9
CASSFDPPRTLYF
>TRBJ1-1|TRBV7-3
CASSADSSTEAFF
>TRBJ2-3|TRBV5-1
CASSLPPQGSGSPDKTDTQYF
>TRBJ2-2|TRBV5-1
CASSLSGTGSTGELFF
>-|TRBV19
CASSRTSGRLFSYEQYF
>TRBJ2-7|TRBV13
CASSFWWASSYEQYF
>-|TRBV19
CASSIVPGDSYEQYF
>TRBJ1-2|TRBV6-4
CASSENSTPGGYTF
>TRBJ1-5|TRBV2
CASSEQGLGNQPQHF
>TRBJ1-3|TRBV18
CASSPAKAGASGNTIYF
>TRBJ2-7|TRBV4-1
CASSHFDKGGLSYEQYF
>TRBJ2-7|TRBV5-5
CASSFTWDRSAYEQYF
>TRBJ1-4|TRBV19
CASSSHQDEKLFF
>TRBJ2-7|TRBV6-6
CASSYSSSRDGHEQYF
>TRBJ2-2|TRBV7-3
CASSLTGELFF
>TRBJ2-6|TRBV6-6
CASSYRPDSGANVLTF
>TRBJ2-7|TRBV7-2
CASSRTVLYEQYF
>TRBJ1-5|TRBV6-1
CASSVREEQPQHF
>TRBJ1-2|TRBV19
CASSIASGGYGNYGYTF
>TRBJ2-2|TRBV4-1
CASSQDPRTYTGELFF
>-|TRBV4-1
CASSQDRTRESYEQYF
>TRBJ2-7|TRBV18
CASSPPFQGAYEQYF
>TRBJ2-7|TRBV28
CASSLRGVEQYF
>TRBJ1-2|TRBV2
CASSVGDRAAYGYTF
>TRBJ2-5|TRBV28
CASSFQYQETQYF
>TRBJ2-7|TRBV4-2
CASSHDTGRYEQYF
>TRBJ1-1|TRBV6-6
CASSYPLGARTEAFF
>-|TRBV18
CASSPESRTYEQYF
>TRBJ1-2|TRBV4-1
CASSPGTTRGYTF
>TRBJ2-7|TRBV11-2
CASSFLDFSYEQYF
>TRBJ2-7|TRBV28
CASSLRGGLDYEQYF
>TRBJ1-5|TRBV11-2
CASSSSARTDQPQHF
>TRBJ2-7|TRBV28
CASSLGAYEQYF